Below are 22 T cell receptor beta chains sequenced from a single sample in a study of T cell responses to AZD1222 COVID-19 vaccine. Sequencing was performed with immunoSEQ multiplex PCR; in TCRdb, only in-frame clones are kept and a portion is missing. This sample has approximately 140,000 clones; around 90% occur once, and the top ten carry under 2%. The sample was peripheral blood, taken 28 days after the second AZD1222 dose. These receptors were obtained from an adult who received the AZD1222 COVID-19 vaccine.

The chain has TRBV19 and TRBJ2-3, with a tentative D call TRBD1 (6 bases). V lost 3 bases and J lost 5, with 18 bases in between. The CDR3 is 16 amino acids. Germline loops: CDR1 LNHDA, CDR2 SQIVND (reference sequence). In DNA, the CDR3 is TGTGCCAGTAGTATGGGCTCAGGGGTGATTATAGATACGCAGTATTTT. Translated, it gives CASSMGSGVIIDTQYF.

The CDR3 DNA reads as TGTGCCAGCAGCTTTGACGGCAGCGGGGTCTACGAGCAGTACTTC. As protein: CASSFDGSGVYEQYF. The genes are TRBV7-6 and TRBJ2-7; the match to TRBD2 covers 7 bases. This CDR3 has 15 amino acids. J lost 3 bases, V lost 3 bases, and 8 bases had no gene match. Germline V gene data show CDR1 as SGHVS and CDR2 as FNYEAQ.

This chain connects TRBV7-9 to TRBJ2-1; D remains unclear. The CDR3 has 12 amino acids. V was clipped by 5 bases and J by 7 bases, with 9 bases between them. CDR1 is SEHNR, CDR2 FQNEAQ, per germline (reference sequence). CDR3 residues: CASSLGKNEQFF. The CDR3 bases are TGTGCCAGCAGCCTTGGGAAAAATGAGCAGTTCTTC.

The rearrangement joins TRBV19 to TRBJ2-1; D unclear. The length of the CDR3 is 16 residues. From germline, CDR1 is LNHDA and CDR2 SQIVND (reference sequence). The V end was cut by 1 base, the J end by 10 bases, with 20 bases between. The CDR3 bases are TGTGCCAGTAGTATAGGGGCGACACCCCTAACAGAAGAGCAGTTCTTC. Translation gives CASSIGATPLTEEQFF.

V gene TRBV19 combines with J gene TRBJ1-6; D gene ambiguous. This CDR3 spans 14 amino acids. In germline, CDR1 is LNHDA, CDR2 SQIVND (reference sequence). V lost 3 bases and J lost 6, with 9 bases in between. In DNA, the CDR3 is TGTGCCAGTAGTATTCAGACGGGTAATTCACCCCTCCACTTT. Protein product: CASSIQTGNSPLHF.

The J gene is TRBJ1-1, the V gene TRBV9, with D perhaps TRBD1 (5 bases). The V gene's germline CDR1 is SGDLS and CDR2 YYNGEE. Trimming took 4 bases from V and 1 from J, leaving 14 bases between them. The CDR3 has 15 residues. The CDR3 region has the DNA TGTGCCAGCAGCCCGGTCCGGGGGAAGAACACTGAAGCTTTCTTT. Its translation: CASSPVRGKNTEAFF. The entire variable domain, with the rest obtained from reference TRBV9 and TRBJ1-1, is as follows: DSGVTQTPKHLITATGQRVTLRCSPRSGDLSVYWYQQSLDQGLQFLIQYYNGEERAKGNILERFSAQQFPDLHSELNLSSLELGDSALYFCASSPVRGKNTEAFFGQGTRLTVV.

The V and J genes are TRBV11-2 and TRBJ2-1; 7 bases map to TRBD2. The germline CDR1 and CDR2 sequences are SGHAT and FQNNGV. CDR3 size: 16 residues. With 0 bases clipped from V and 7 bases from J, the junction kept 9 bases outside the gene matches. The chain's CDR3 is CASSLDPTSRYNEQFF. CDR3 bases: TGTGCCAGCAGCTTAGACCCGACTAGCCGATATAATGAGCAGTTCTTC.

The sample holds a few counts of this clone. The J gene is TRBJ2-7, the V gene TRBV15; D call uncertain. Germline V gives CDR1 LNHNV, CDR2 YYDKDF (reference sequence). Trimming removed 1 base at V and 6 bases at J, with 10 bases between. This CDR3 is 13 amino acids long. The CDR3 coding sequence is TGTGCCACCAGCAGAGTTGTGGGTTTCGAGCAGTACGTC. Residues: CATSRVVGFEQYV.

The chain carries TRBV10-2 and TRBJ1-5, with TRBD1 identical over 7 bases. Germline loops: CDR1 WSHSY, CDR2 SAAADI. The CDR3 consists of 14 residues. Trimming took 5 bases from V and 3 from J; bases not matched to a gene: 4. DNA for the CDR3: TGCGCCAGCAGTCCGACAGGGCTCAATCAGCCCCAGCATTTT. Protein sequence: CASSPTGLNQPQHF.

The chain combines TRBV7-9 with TRBJ2-3; D is possibly TRBD2 (6 bases). The CDR3 is 14 amino acids. Germline V gives CDR1 SEHNR, CDR2 FQNEAQ (reference sequence). V was trimmed by 5 bases and J by 2 bases, leaving 11 bases between them. The CDR3 is CASSTGLSTDTQYF. The CDR3 region has the DNA TGTGCCAGCAGCACAGGACTATCCACAGATACGCAGTATTTT.

V gene TRBV4-3 combines with J gene TRBJ1-2; no firm D call. Deletions cut 7 bases from V and 0 bases from J, with 15 bases between. The CDR3 is made up of 15 amino acids. Per the germline V gene, CDR1 is LGHNA and CDR2 is YSLEER. The CDR3 reads CASKEGVGTNYGYTF. The DNA of the CDR3 is TGCGCCAGCAAAGAGGGAGTCGGAACTAACTATGGCTACACCTTC.

The genes are TRBV7-2 and TRBJ2-1; 10 positions agree with TRBD2. CDR3 length equals 14 residues. After removal of 7 bases from V and 5 bases from J, the junction contained 5 bases not matched to a gene. The germline V gene has CDR1 SGHTA and CDR2 FQGNSA. CDR3 residues: CASTPGLANNEQFF. CDR3 DNA sequence: TGTGCCAGCACCCCGGGACTAGCGAACAATGAGCAGTTCTTC.

The chain links TRBV9 to TRBJ2-7; 12 nucleotides match TRBD2. This CDR3 is 20 amino acids long. Losses at the gene ends were 0 bases for V and 3 bases for J; bases not matched to a gene: 16. The germline V gene encodes CDR1 SGDLS and CDR2 YYNGEE. The CDR3 region is CASSVEGTSGYGGSGYEQYF. DNA for the CDR3: TGTGCCAGCAGCGTAGAAGGGACTAGCGGGTATGGGGGCTCTGGCTACGAGCAGTACTTC.

This clone has just one count. This rearrangement joins TRBV7-3 to TRBJ2-4; no clear D. Germline V CDR1 and CDR2: SGHTA, FQGTGA. This CDR3 spans 15 amino acids. The ends were cut back, 5 bases at V and 5 bases at J, with 16 bases in the middle. CDR3 sequence (DNA): TGTGCCAGCAGCCATGGTCCAGCCCCGCAAAACATTCAGTACTTC. Translating gives CASSHGPAPQNIQYF.

The rearrangement links TRBV7-2 to TRBJ2-5; 8 bases are a match to TRBD2. The V segment lost 1 base and the J segment 3 bases; nucleotides outside the gene matches: 7. From germline, CDR1 is SGHTA and CDR2 FQGNSA. The CDR3 is 16 amino acids. The chain's CDR3 is CASSLVFSGSEETQYF. The CDR3 coding sequence is TGTGCCAGCAGCTTAGTGTTCAGCGGGAGCGAAGAGACCCAGTACTTC.

The J gene is TRBJ1-2, the V gene TRBV12-3 or TRBV12-4; maybe TRBD1 (6 bases). Trimming took off 4 bases at V and 2 bases at J, with 8 bases between the two ends. CDR3 size: 13 residues. The CDR3 spells CASSYGTNYGYTF. The CDR3, as DNA: TGTGCCAGCAGTTACGGGACAAACTATGGCTACACCTTC.

The V and J genes are TRBV28 and TRBJ1-1; 12 bases line up with TRBD1. CDR3 length: 13 residues. The junction had 7 bases not matched to a gene; V was cut back by 7 bases and J by 10 bases. CDR1 is MDHEN, CDR2 SYDVKM, per germline. CDR3 in DNA: TGTGCCAGCAATCAGGGGGACAGGGGGCTAGCTTTCTTT. It specifies CASNQGDRGLAFF.

This clone qualifies as medium-sized (0.01 to 0.1%). The chain carries TRBV7-9 and TRBJ2-1; a weak D match, TRBD2 (5 bases). CDR3 size: 12 residues. With 5 bases removed from V and 10 bases from J, the gap between germline ends came to 12 bases. Per germline, CDR1 SEHNR and CDR2 FQNEAQ (reference sequence). Here the CDR3 DNA reads TGTGCCAGCAGCGGACTTAGGGAAGAGCAGTTCTTC. It yields the protein CASSGLREEQFF. The full variable domain, in which reference TRBV7-9 and TRBJ2-1 provide the parts outside the CDR3, is DTGVSQNPRHKITKRGQNVTFRCDPISEHNRLYWYRQTLGQGPEFLTYFQNEAQLEKSRLLSDRFSAERPKGSFSTLEIQRTEQGDSAMYLCASSGLREEQFFGPGTRLTVL.

The rearrangement links TRBV29-1 to TRBJ2-7; D may be TRBD1 (5 bases). V was clipped by 3 bases and J by 6 bases, with 18 bases between them. Germline loops: CDR1 SQVTM, CDR2 ANQGSEA. The CDR3 is made up of 14 amino acids. CDR3 in DNA: TGCAGCGTTGACACAGGACGGCGTCCTTTCGAGCAGTACTTC. It is translated as CSVDTGRRPFEQYF.

V is TRBV7-9 and J is TRBJ1-1, with D unclear. Germline loops: CDR1 SEHNR, CDR2 FQNEAQ (reference sequence). V was pared by 6 bases and J by 1 base, with 6 bases between. The CDR3 extends over 12 amino acids. For the CDR3, the DNA is TGTGCCAGCAGAGTATCGAACACTGAAGCTTTCTTT. It is translated as CASRVSNTEAFF.

The chain has TRBV5-1 and TRBJ2-5; possibly TRBD1 or TRBD2 for D (5 bases each). Trimming took off 0 bases at V and 5 bases at J, with 20 bases between the two ends. Germline CDR1 and CDR2: SGHRS and YFSETQ. The CDR3 runs 17 residues. CDR3 sequence: CASSLVFGAALGETQYF. The CDR3 DNA reads TGCGCCAGCAGCTTGGTGTTCGGGGCCGCCCTGGGGGAGACCCAGTACTTC.

This sequence joins TRBV7-2 and TRBJ2-7; D unresolved. Germline CDR1 SGHTA, CDR2 FQGNSA. The CDR3 consists of 13 residues. Trimming took off 1 base at V and 3 bases at J, with 7 bases between the two ends. CDR3 DNA: TGTGCCAGCAGCTTAGAACACCGCTACGAGCAGTACTTC. Encoded protein: CASSLEHRYEQYF.